This T cell receptor (beta chain) was recorded in a study of T cell repertoires in cytomegalovirus infection. Whole-study context: Indicated by public TCR beta signatures were CMV infection and matching HLA type.

From the reads, TCRdb called clonotypes with MiXCR, one entry per CDR3 protein. The table has around 740,000 distinct CDR3 sequences, under 40% seen once. Comment on this clonotype: Antigen: not known. At one boundary the junction diverges from the germline segment, which might be a read error.

General study findings and limits: Identification of carriers of CMV plus the relevant HLA was performed using cumulative public TCR beta family frequency. It was HLA-C-restricted CMV-specific TCR beta clonotypes that dominated the response ex vivo.

This sequence was found in a human donor in good health (CMV status not recorded). Some clones in this sample may be carry-over from other donors' samples. Sequencing used PBMCs.

The CDR3 nucleotides read TGTGCCAGCAGTGAACAGGGGCAGGCCTCTGGAAACACCATATCTTTT. Protein product: CASSEQGQASGNTISF. The gene calls are TRBV2 and TRBJ1-3; TRBD1 might be the D (6 bases). The germline gives CDR1 SNHLY, CDR2 FYNNEI. CDR3 length: 16 residues. The whole variable domain, filled in from reference TRBV2 and TRBJ1-3, reads EPEVTQTPSHQVTQMGQEVILRCVPISNHLYFYWYRQILGQKVEFLVSFYNNEISEKSEIFDDQFSVERPDGSNFTLKIRSTKLEDSAMYFCASSEQGQASGNTISFGEGSWLTVV.